These T cell receptor beta chains were read from a single sample in a study of response to subunit inactivated influenza vaccine. TCRdb re-called the RT-PCR reads through MiXCR, storing one row per CDR3 protein. The data show 450,000 to 550,000 distinct CDR3 sequences, roughly 25% seen once. The sequenced sample was CD4+ T cells sorted from PBMCs, obtained roughly 5 days after vaccination. These receptors were obtained from a man in his fifties who received an inactivated influenza vaccine. Each CDR3 is given with its conserved first and last residue. The order of the fields is J gene, V gene, clone size, D gene, CDR3 DNA, CDR3 protein. A D gene is named only where the DNA matches it firmly. Clone size is stated in some rows and not others, as once, few, many or a class when expanded.

>TRBJ1-6|TRBV3-1|NA|NA
TGTGCCAGCAGTTCCTCGGGGAATTCACCCCTCCACTTT
CASSSSGNSPLHF
>TRBJ1-2|TRBV12-3/TRBV12-4|NA|NA
TGTGCCAGCAGAAGAAGCCTATATGGCTACACCTTC
CASRRSLYGYTF
>TRBJ2-1|TRBV6-6|few|TRBD1
TGTGCCAGCAGTAAACAGGGGGTCGATGAGCAGTTCTTC
CASSKQGVDEQFF
>TRBJ2-7|TRBV6-1|few|NA
TGTGCCAGCAAACAGAATACACTCTCCGAGCAGTACTTC
CASKQNTLSEQYF
>TRBJ1-1|TRBV6-5|NA|NA
TGTGCCAGCAGTCAGGGTGCACGGGCGGCTTTCTTT
CASSQGARAAFF
>TRBJ1-1|TRBV12-3/TRBV12-4|few|NA
TGTGCCAGCAGGGATCGACGGGAAGCTTTCTTT
CASRDRREAFF
>TRBJ2-1|TRBV20-1|NA|TRBD1
TGCAGTGCCCGGGACAGGGTCACCTACAATGAGCAGTTCTTC
CSARDRVTYNEQFF
>TRBJ1-4|TRBV5-1|many|NA
TGCGCCAGCAGCGCGGACAGTAATAATGAAAAACTGTTTTTT
CASSADSNNEKLFF
>TRBJ2-2|TRBV29-1|NA|NA
TGCAGCGTTGAAGGGTCAGCGACGAACACCGGGGAGCTGTTTTTT
CSVEGSATNTGELFF
>TRBJ2-7|TRBV27|NA|NA
TGTGCCAGCAGTTTTAGTAGCTTATCTACGTACGAGCAGTACTTC
CASSFSSLSTYEQYF
>TRBJ2-3|TRBV5-6|NA|TRBD2
TGTGCCAGCAGCCAGGGACTAGCTCCCGACACAGATACGCAGTATTTT
CASSQGLAPDTDTQYF
>TRBJ2-7|TRBV5-1|NA|TRBD1
TGCGCCAGCAGCCACCAGGGGGACACCTACGAGCAGTACTTC
CASSHQGDTYEQYF
>TRBJ2-1|TRBV20-1|few|NA
TGCAGTGCCCTTCGAGGGTCAGCCTACAATGAGCAGTTCTTC
CSALRGSAYNEQFF
>TRBJ2-7|TRBV5-1|few|TRBD1
TGCGCCAGCAGCTTTTACAACAGGGGACAGAGCCTCTACGAGCAGTACTTC
CASSFYNRGQSLYEQYF
>TRBJ2-1|TRBV20-1|NA|NA
TGCTGTGCTAGAGATCTCCCTAGTTCGTCCTACAATGAGCAGTTCTTC
CCARDLPSSSYNEQFF
>TRBJ2-1|TRBV7-6|NA|TRBD2
TGTGCCAGCAGCACAGGTGCGGGACTAGCGGGGTTCAACAATGAGCAGTTCTTC
CASSTGAGLAGFNNEQFF
>TRBJ2-3|TRBV27|few|NA
TGTGCCAGCAGTAGGGACATTCTAGGGGATACGCAGTATTTT
CASSRDILGDTQYF
>TRBJ2-2|TRBV10-2|NA|NA
TGCGCCAGCAGTTATACAGGTACCGGGGAGCTGTTTTTT
CASSYTGTGELFF
>TRBJ2-1|TRBV30|few|NA
TGTGCCTGGAGTGTACAGGGTAATTTCTACAATGAGCAGTTCTTC
CAWSVQGNFYNEQFF
>TRBJ2-3|TRBV5-1|few|NA
TGCGCCAGCAGCTATACCACCTCTAGCACAGATACGCAGTATTTT
CASSYTTSSTDTQYF
>TRBJ2-7|TRBV3-1|NA|NA
TGTGCCAGCAGCCAAGATTGGGCGGGGACCGCAACCTACGAGCAGTACTTC
CASSQDWAGTATYEQYF
>TRBJ1-1|TRBV6-2/TRBV6-3|NA|NA
TGTGCCAGCGGCCTACAACGGGGGCCAGCTTTCTTT
CASGLQRGPAFF
>TRBJ1-5|TRBV29-1|many|NA
TGCAGCGTTGGGGAGGCGGGGGTTGATCAGCCCCAGCATTTT
CSVGEAGVDQPQHF
>TRBJ2-5|TRBV6-2/TRBV6-3|NA|TRBD2
TGTGCCAGCAGTTCCGGGACTAGAGGCGGAGAAGAGACCCAGTACTTC
CASSSGTRGGEETQYF
>TRBJ2-7|TRBV5-1|NA|NA
TGCGCCAGCAGAAAAGAATTTAGGGTTTACGAGCAGTACTTC
CASRKEFRVYEQYF
>TRBJ1-1|TRBV18|NA|NA
TGTGCCAGCTCACCAATCGGGGAGAACACTGAAGCTTTCTTT
CASSPIGENTEAFF
>TRBJ2-2|TRBV5-8|NA|NA
TGTGCCAGCAAGGAGGGGACGAACACCGGGGAGCTGTTTTTT
CASKEGTNTGELFF
>TRBJ2-6|TRBV12-3/TRBV12-4|once|NA
TGTGCCAGCAGTTTATGGGTTTTCGGGGGCGATGGGGCCAACGTCCTGACTTTC
CASSLWVFGGDGANVLTF
>TRBJ2-3|TRBV7-2|NA|NA
TGTGCCAGCAGCTTAAGCCCGGTCAAGCACACAGATACGCAGTATTTT
CASSLSPVKHTDTQYF
>TRBJ2-3|TRBV20-1|few|NA
TGCAGTGCTAAAACGCGGGTCCGAGCTAGCACAGATACGCAGTATTTT
CSAKTRVRASTDTQYF
>TRBJ2-1|TRBV29-1|few|NA
TGCAGCGTTGGAGGAGCTAACTCCTACAATGAGCAGTTCTTC
CSVGGANSYNEQFF
>TRBJ1-1|TRBV14|NA|TRBD1
TGTGCCAGCAATCGACAGGGGCCCCGCTCCGAAGCTTTCTTT
CASNRQGPRSEAFF
>TRBJ2-1|TRBV5-1|NA|NA
TGCGCCAGCAGCCCCTGGGGAAGCGAGCAGTTCTTC
CASSPWGSEQFF
>TRBJ2-7|TRBV27|once|TRBD1
TGTGCCAGCAGTTTTGGGACAGGGGGCCGGTACGAGCAGTACTTC
CASSFGTGGRYEQYF
>TRBJ2-7|TRBV5-1|NA|NA
TGCGCCAGCAGCTCCGGAGGAAGGCGACATGACGAGCAGTACTTC
CASSSGGRRHDEQYF
>TRBJ2-1|TRBV14|NA|NA
TGTGCCAGCAGCCAAGGCTACGGGCAGTTCTTC
CASSQGYGQFF
>TRBJ1-1|TRBV12-3/TRBV12-4|NA|NA
TGTGCCAGCAGTCAAATAGAGAACACTGAAGCTTTCTTT
CASSQIENTEAFF